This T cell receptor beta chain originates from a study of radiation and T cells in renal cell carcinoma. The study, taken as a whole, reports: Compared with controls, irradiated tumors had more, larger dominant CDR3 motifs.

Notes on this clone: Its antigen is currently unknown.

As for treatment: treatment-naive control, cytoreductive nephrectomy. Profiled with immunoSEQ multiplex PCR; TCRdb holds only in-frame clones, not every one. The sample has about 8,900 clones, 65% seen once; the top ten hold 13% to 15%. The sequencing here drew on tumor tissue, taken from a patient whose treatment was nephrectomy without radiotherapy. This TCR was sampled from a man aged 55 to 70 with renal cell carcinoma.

Written as DNA, the CDR3 is TGTGCCAGCAGCCCCGGACAGGGGGGATCTGGCTACACCTTC. Its translation: CASSPGQGGSGYTF. The gene calls are TRBV28 and TRBJ1-2; 10 bases agree with TRBD1. V shed 6 bases, J shed 7 bases, and the junction held 8 bases outside the gene matches. The CDR3 has 14 residues. Germline lookup yields CDR1 MDHEN and CDR2 SYDVKM.